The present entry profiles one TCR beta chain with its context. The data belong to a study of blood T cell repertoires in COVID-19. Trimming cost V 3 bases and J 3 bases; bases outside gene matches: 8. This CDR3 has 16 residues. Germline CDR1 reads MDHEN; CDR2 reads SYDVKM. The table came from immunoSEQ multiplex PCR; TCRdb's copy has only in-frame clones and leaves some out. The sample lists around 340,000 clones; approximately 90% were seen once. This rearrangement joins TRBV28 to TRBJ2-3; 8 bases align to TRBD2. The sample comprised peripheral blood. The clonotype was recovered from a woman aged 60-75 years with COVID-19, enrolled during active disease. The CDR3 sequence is CASSFLLAGTTDTQYF. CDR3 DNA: TGTGCCAGCAGTTTCCTATTAGCGGGGACTACAGATACGCAGTATTTT.